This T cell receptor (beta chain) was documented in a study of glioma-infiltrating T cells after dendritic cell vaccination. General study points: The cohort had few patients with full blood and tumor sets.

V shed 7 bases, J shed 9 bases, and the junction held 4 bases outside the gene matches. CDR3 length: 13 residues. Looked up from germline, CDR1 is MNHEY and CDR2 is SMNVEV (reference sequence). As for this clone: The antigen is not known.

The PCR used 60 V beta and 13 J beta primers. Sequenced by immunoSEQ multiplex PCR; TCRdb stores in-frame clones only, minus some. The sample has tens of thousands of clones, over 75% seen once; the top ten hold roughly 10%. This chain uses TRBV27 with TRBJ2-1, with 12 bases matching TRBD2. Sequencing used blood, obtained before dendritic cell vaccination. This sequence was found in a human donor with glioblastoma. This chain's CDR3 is CASIKLAGGEQFF. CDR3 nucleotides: TGTGCCAGCATCAAACTAGCGGGAGGTGAGCAGTTCTTC.